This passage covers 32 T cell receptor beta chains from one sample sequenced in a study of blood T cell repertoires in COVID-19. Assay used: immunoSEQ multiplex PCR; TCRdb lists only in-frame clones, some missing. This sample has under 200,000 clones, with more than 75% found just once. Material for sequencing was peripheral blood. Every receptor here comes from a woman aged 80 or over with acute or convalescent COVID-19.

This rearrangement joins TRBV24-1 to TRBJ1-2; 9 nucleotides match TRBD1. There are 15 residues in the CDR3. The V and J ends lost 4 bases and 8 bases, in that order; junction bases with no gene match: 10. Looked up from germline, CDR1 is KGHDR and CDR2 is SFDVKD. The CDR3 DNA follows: TGTGCCACCAGTGAACCGGGACAGGGTATGTTAGGCTACACCTTC. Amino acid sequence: CATSEPGQGMLGYTF.

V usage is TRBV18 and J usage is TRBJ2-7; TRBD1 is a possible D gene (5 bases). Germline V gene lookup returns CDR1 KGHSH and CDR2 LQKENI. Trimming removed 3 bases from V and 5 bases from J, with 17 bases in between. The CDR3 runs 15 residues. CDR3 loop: CASSPIWTQGNEQYF. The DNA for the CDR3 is TGTGCCAGCTCACCTATTTGGACACAAGGAAACGAGCAGTACTTC.

CDR3 region: CATSRARGRDGYTF. CDR3 nucleotides: TGTGCCACCAGCAGGGCAAGGGGGCGAGATGGCTACACCTTC. The chain uses TRBV15 and TRBJ1-2, with 7 bases fitting TRBD1. The ends lost 3 bases at V and 6 bases at J; junction bases unmatched: 7. Germline CDR1 is LNHNV and CDR2 is YYDKDF (reference sequence). This CDR3 contains 14 residues. Supplemented by reference TRBV15 and TRBJ1-2, the full variable domain reads DAMVIQNPRYQVTQFGKPVTLSCSQTLNHNVMYWYQQKSSQAPKLLFHYYDKDFNNEADTPDNFQSRRPNTSFCFLDIRSPGLGDTAMYLCATSRARGRDGYTFGSGTRLTVV.

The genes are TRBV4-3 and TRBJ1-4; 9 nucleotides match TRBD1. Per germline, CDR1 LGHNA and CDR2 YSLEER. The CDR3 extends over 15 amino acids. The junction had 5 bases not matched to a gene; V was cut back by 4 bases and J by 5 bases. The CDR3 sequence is CASSRAGTGNEKLFF. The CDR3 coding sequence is TGCGCCAGCAGCCGCGCCGGGACAGGGAATGAAAAACTGTTTTTT.

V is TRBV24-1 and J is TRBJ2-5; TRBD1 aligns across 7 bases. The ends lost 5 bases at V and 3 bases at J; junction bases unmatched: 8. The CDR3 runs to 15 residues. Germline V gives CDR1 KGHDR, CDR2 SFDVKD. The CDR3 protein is CATSGPGTAEETQYF. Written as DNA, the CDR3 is TGTGCCACCAGTGGGCCCGGGACAGCCGAAGAGACCCAGTACTTC.

The CDR3, as DNA: TGTGCCAGCATACCGGTGGAGGGTGGGTATGGCTACACCTTC. The encoded protein is CASIPVEGGYGYTF. The chain links TRBV6-5 to TRBJ1-2, with D uncertain. The CDR3 runs to 14 residues. Germline lookup yields CDR1 MNHEY and CDR2 SVGAGI. V lost 7 bases and J 5 bases, leaving 17 bases between the germline ends.

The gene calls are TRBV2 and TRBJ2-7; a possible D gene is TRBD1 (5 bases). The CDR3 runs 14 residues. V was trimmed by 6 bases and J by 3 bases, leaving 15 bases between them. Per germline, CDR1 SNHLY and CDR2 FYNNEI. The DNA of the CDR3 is TGTGCCAGCAGAAGACAGAGTCAATTCTACGAGCAGTACTTC. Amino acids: CASRRQSQFYEQYF.

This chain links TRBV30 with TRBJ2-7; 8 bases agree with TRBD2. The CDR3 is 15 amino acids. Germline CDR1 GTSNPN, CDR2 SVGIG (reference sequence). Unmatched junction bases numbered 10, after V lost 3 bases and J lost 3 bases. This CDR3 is CAWRHAGRGYYEQYF. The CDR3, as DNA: TGTGCCTGGAGGCACGCCGGGAGGGGTTACTACGAGCAGTACTTC. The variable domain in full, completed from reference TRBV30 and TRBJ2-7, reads SQTIHQWPATLVQPVGSPLSLECTVEGTSNPNLYWYRQAAGRGLQLLFYSVGIGQISSEVPQNLSASRPQDRQFILSSKKLLLSDSGFYLCAWRHAGRGYYEQYFGPGTRLTVT.

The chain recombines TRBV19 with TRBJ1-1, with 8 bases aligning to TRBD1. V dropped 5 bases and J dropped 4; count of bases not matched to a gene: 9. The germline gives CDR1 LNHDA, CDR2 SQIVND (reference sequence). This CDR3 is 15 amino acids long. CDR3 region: CASSSPPDRVTEAFF. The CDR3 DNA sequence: TGTGCCAGTAGTTCCCCCCCGGACAGGGTCACTGAAGCTTTCTTT. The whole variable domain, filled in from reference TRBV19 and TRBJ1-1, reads DGGITQSPKYLFRKEGQNVTLSCEQNLNHDAMYWYRQDPGQGLRLIYYSQIVNDFQKGDIAEGYSVSREKKESFPLTVTSAQKNPTAFYLCASSSPPDRVTEAFFGQGTRLTVV.

The CDR3 coding sequence is TGTGCCAGCAGCTGGGGACAGGACACACGTAGCAATCAGCCCCAGCATTTT. As protein: CASSWGQDTRSNQPQHF. V is TRBV11-2 and J is TRBJ1-5; 8 nucleotides line up with TRBD1. CDR1 and CDR2 from the germline V gene are SGHAT and FQNNGV. The CDR3 covers 17 residues. The J segment lost 0 bases and the V segment lost 4 bases, leaving 8 bases of the junction unmatched.

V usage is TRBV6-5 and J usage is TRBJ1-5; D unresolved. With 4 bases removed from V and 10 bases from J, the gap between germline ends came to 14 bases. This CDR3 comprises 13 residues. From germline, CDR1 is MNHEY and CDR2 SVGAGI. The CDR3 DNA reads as TGTGCCAGCAGTTCCGGGGATAAGGGTCCCCAGCATTTT. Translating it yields CASSSGDKGPQHF.

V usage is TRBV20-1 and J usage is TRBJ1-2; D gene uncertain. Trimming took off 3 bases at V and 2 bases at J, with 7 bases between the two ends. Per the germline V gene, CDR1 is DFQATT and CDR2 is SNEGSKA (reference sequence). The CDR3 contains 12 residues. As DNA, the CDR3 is TGCAGTGCTAGTGTACAGAACTATGGCTACACCTTC. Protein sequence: CSASVQNYGYTF.

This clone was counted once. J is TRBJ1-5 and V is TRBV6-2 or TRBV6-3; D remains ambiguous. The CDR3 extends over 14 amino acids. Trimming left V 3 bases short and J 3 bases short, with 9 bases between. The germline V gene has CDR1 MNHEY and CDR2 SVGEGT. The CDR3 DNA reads TGTGCCAGCAGTTATGTACAGTCCAATCAGCCCCAGCATTTT. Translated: CASSYVQSNQPQHF.

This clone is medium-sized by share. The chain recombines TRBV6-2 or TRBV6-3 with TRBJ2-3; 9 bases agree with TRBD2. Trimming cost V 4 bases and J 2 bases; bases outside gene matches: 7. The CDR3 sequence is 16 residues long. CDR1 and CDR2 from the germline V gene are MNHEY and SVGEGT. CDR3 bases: TGTGCCAGCAGTTTGGAGGCTAGCGGGACCACAGATACGCAGTATTTT. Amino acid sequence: CASSLEASGTTDTQYF.

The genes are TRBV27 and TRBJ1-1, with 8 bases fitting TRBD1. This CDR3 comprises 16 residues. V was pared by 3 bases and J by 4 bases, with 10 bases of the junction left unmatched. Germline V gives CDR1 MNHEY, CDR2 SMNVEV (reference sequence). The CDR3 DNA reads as TGTGCCAGCAGTTTCCGAGCCGGGACAGGCCTCACTGAAGCTTTCTTT. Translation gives CASSFRAGTGLTEAFF.

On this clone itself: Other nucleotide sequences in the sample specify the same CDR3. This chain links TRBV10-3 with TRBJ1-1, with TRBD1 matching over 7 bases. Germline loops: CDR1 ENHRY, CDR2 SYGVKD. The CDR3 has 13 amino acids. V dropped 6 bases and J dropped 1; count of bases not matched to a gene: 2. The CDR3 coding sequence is TGTGCCATCAGAGGGACAGAGAACACTGAAGCTTTCTTT. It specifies CAIRGTENTEAFF.

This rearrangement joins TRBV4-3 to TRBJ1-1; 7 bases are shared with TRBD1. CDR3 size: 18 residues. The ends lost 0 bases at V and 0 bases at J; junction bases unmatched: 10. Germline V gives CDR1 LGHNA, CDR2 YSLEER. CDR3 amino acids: CASSQDLGDSYLNTEAFF. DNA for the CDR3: TGCGCCAGCAGCCAAGATCTCGGGGACAGCTACTTGAACACTGAAGCTTTCTTT.

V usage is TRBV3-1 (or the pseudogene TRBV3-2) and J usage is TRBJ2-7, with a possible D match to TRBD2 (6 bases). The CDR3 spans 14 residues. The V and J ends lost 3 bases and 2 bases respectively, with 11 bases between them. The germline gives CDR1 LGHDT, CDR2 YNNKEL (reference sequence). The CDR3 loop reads CASSHPGGTYEQYF. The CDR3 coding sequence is TGTGCCAGCAGCCATCCGGGCGGGACCTACGAGCAGTACTTC.

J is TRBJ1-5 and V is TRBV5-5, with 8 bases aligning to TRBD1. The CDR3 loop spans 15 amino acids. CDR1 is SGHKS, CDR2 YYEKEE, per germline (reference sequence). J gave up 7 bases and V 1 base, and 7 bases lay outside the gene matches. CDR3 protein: CASSLWSGGEQPQHF. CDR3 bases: TGTGCCAGCAGCTTGTGGTCAGGGGGCGAGCAGCCCCAGCATTTT.

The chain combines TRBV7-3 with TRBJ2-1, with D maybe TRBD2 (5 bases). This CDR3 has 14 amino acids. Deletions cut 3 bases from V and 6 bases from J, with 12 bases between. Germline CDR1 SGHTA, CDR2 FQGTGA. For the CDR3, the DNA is TGTGCCAGCAGCTTTAGTGGGAGTGCCAATGAGCAGTTCTTC. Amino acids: CASSFSGSANEQFF.

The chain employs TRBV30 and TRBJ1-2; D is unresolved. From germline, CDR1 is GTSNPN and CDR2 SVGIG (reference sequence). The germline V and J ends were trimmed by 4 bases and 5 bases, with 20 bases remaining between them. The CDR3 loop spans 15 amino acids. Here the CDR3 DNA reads TGTGCCTGGAACGCGGAACAAACCCCTAGTTATGGCTACACCTTC. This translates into CAWNAEQTPSYGYTF.

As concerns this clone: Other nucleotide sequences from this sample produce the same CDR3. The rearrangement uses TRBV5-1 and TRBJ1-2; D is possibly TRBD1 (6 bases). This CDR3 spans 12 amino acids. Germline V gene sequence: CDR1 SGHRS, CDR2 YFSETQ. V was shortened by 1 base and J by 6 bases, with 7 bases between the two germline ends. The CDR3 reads CASSLKGDGYTF. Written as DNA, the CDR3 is TGCGCCAGCAGCTTGAAGGGGGATGGCTACACCTTC.

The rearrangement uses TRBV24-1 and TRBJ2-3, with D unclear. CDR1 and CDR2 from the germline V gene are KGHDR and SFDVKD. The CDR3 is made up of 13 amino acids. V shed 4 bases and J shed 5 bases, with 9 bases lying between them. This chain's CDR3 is CATSEQVGDTQYF. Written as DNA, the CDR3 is TGTGCCACCAGTGAGCAGGTTGGAGATACGCAGTATTTT.

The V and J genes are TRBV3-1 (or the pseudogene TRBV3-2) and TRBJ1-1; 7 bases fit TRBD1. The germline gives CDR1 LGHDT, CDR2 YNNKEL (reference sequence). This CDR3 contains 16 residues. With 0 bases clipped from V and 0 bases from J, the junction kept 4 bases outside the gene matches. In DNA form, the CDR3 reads TGTGCCAGCAGCCAAGAATCAGGGGGTGTGAACACTGAAGCTTTCTTT. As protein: CASSQESGGVNTEAFF.

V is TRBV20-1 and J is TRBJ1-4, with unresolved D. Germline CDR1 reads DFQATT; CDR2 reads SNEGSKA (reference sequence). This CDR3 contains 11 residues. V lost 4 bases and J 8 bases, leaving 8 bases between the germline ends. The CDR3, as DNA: TGCAGTGCTACTCAACGGGAAAAACTGTTTTTT. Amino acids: CSATQREKLFF.

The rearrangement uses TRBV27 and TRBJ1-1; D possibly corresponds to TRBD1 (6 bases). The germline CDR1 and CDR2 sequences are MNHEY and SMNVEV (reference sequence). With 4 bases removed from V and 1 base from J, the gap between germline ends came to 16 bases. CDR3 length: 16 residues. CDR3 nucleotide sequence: TGTGCCAGCAGTTCCAGGGGTTTAAGTTGGAACACTGAAGCTTTCTTT. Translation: CASSSRGLSWNTEAFF.

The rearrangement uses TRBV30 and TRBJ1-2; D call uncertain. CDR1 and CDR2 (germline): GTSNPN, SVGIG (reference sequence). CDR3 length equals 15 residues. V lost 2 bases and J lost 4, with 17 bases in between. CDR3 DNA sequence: TGTGCCTGGAGTCCTCCAGGTCCAGCCCGCTATGGCTACACCTTC. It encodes CAWSPPGPARYGYTF.

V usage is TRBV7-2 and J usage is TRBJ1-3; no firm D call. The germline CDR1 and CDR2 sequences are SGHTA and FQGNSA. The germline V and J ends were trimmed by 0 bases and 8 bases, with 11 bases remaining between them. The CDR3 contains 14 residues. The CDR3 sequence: CASSLAFREDTIYF. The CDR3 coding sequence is TGTGCCAGCAGCTTAGCCTTCCGAGAGGACACCATATATTTT.

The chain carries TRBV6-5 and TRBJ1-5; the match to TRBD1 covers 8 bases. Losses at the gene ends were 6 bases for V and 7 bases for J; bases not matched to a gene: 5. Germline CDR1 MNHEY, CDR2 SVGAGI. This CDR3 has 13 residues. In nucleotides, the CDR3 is TGTGCCAGCAGCGGACAGGGTGGGCAGCCCCAGCATTTT. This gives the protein CASSGQGGQPQHF.

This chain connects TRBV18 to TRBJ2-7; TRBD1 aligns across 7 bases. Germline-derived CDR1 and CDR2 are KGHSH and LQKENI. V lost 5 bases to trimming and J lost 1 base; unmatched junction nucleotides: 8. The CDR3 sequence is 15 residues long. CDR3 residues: CASSTASGGSYEQYF. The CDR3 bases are TGTGCCAGCTCAACCGCATCAGGGGGATCCTACGAGCAGTACTTC.

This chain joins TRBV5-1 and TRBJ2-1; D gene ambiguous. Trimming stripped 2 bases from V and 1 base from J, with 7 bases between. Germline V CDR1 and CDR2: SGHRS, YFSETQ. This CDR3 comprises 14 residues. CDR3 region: CASSFPGSYNEQFF. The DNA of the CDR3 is TGCGCCAGCAGCTTCCCAGGATCCTACAATGAGCAGTTCTTC.

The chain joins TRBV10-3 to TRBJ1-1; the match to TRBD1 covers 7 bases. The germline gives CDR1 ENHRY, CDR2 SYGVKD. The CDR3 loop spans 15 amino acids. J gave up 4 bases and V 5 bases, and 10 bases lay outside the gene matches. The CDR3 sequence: CAISRVGGAVTEAFF. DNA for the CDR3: TGTGCCATCAGTAGAGTAGGGGGCGCGGTCACTGAAGCTTTCTTT.